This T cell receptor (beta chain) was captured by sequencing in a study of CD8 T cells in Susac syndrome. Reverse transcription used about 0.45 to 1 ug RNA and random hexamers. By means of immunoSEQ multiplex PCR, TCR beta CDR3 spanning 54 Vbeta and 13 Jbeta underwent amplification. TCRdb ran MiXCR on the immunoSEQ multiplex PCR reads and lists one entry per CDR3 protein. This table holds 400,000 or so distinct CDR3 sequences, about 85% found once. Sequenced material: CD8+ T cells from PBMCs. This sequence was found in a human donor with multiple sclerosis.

This chain's CDR3 is CASSQLRVSTDTQYF. The CDR3, as DNA: TGCGCCAGCAGCCAACTGAGGGTTAGCACAGATACGCAGTATTTT. The chain joins TRBV4-1 to TRBJ2-3; D may be TRBD2 (5 bases). Germline V lookup: CDR1 MGHRA, CDR2 YSYEKL. This CDR3 contains 15 residues. V lost 2 bases, J lost 0 bases, and 9 bases lay in between.